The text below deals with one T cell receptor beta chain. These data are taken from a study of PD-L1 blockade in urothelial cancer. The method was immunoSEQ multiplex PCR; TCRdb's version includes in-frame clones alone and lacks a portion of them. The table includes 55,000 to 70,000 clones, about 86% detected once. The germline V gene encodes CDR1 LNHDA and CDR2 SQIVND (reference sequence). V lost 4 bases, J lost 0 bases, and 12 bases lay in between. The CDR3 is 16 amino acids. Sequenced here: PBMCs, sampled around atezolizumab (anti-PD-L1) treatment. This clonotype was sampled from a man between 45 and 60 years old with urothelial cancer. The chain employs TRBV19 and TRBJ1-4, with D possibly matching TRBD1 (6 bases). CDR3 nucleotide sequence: TGTGCCAGTAGTACAAGCTCAGGGGCAACTAATGAAAAACTGTTTTTT. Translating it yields CASSTSSGATNEKLFF.